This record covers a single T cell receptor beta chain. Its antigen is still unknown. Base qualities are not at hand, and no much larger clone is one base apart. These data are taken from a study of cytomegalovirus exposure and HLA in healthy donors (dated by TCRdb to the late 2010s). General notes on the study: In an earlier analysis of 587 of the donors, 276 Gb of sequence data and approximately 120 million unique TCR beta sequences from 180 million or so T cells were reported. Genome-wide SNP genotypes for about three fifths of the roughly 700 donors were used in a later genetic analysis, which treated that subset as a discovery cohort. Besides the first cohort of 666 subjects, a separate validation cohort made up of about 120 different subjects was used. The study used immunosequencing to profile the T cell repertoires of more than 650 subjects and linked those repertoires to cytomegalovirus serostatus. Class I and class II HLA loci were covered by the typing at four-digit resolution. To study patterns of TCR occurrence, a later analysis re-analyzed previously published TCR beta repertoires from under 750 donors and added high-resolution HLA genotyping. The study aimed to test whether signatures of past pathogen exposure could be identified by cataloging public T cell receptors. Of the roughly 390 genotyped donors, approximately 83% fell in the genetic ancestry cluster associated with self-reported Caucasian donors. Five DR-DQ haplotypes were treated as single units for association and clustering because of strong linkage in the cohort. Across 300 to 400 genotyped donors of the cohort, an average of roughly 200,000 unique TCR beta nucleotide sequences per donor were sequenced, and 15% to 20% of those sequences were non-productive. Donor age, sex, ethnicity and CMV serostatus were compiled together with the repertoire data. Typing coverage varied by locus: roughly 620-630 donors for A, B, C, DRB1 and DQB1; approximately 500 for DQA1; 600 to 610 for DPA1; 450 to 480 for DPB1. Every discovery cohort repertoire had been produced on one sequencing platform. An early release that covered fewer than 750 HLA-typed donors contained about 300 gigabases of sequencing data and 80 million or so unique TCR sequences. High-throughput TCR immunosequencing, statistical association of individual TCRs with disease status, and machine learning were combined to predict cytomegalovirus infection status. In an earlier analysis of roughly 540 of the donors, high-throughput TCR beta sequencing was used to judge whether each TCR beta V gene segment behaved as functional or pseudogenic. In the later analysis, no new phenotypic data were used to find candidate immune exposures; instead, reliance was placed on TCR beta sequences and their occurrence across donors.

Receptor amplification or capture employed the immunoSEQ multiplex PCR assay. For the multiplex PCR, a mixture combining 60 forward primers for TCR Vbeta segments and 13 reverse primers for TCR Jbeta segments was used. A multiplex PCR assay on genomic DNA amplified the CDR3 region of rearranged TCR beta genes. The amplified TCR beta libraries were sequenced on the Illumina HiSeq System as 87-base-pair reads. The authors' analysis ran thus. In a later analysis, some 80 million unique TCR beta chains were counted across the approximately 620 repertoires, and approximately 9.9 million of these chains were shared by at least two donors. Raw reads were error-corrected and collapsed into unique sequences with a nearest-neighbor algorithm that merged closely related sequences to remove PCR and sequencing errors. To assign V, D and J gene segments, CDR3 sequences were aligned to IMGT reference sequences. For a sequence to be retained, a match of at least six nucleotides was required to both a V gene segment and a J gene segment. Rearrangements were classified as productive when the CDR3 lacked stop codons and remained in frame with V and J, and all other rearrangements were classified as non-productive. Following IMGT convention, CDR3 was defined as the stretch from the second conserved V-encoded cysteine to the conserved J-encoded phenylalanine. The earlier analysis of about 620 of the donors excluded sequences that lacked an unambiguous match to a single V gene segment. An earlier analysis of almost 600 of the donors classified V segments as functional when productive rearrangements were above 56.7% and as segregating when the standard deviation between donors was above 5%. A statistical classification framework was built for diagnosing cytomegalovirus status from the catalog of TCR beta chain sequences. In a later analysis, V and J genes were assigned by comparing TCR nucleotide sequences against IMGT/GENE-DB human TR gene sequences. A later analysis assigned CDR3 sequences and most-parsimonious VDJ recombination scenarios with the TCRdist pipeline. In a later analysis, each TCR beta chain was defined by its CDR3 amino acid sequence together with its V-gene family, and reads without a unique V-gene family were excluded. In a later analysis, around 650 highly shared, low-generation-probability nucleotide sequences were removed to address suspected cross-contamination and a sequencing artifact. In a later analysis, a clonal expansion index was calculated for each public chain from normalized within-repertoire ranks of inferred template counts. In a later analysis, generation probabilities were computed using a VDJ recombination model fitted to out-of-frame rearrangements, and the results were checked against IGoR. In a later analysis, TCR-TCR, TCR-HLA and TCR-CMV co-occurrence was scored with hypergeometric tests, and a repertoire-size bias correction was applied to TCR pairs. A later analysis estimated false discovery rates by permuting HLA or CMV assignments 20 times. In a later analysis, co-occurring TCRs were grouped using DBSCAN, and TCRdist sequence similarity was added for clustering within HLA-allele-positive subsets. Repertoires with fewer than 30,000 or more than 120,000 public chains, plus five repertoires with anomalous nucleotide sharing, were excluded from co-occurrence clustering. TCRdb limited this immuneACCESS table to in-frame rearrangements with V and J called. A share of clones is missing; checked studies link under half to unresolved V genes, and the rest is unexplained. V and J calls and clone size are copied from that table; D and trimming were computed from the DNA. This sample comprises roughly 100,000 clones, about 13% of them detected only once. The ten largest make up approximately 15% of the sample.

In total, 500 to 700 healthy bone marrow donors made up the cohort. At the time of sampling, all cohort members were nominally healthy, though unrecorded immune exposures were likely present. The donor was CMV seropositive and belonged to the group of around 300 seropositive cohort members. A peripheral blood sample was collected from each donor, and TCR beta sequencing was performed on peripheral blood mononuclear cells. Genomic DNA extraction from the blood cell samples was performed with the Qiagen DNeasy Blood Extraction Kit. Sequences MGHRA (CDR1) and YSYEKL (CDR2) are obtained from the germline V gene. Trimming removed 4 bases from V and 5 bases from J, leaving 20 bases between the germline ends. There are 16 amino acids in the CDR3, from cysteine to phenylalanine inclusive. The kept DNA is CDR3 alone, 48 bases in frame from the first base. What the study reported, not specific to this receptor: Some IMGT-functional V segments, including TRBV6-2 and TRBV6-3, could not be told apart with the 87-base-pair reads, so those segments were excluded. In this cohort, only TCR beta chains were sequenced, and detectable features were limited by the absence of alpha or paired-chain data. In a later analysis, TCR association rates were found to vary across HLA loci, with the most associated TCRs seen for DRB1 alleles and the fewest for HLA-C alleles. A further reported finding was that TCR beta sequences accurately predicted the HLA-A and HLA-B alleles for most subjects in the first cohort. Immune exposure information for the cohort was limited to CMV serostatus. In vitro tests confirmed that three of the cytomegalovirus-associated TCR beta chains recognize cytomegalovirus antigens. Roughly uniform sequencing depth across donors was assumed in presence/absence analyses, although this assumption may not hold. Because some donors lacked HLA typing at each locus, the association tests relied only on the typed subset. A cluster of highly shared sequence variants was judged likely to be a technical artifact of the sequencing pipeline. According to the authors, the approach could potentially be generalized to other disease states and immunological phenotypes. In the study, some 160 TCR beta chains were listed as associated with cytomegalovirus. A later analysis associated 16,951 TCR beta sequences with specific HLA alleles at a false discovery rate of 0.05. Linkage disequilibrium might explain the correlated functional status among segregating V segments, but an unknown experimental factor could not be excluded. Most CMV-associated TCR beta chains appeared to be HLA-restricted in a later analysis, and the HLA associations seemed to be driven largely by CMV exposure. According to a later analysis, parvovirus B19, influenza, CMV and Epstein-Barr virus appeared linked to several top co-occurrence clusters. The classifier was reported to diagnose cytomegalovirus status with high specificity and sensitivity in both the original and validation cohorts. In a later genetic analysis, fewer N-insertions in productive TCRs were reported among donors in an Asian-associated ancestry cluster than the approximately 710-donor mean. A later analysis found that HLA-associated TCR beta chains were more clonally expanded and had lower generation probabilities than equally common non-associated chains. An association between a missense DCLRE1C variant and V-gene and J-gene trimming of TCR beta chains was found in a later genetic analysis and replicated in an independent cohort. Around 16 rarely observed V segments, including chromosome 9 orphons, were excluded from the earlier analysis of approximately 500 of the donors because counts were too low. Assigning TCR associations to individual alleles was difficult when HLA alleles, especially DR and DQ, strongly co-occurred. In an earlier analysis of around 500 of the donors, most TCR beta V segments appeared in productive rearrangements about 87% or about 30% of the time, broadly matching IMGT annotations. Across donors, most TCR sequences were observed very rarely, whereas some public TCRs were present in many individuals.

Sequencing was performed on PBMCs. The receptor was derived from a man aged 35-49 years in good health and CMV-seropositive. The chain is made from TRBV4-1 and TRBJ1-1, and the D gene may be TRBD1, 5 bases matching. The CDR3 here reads CASSPQGGNPRTEAFF. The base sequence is TGCGCCAGCAGCCCGCAGGGTGGGAACCCCAGGACTGAAGCTTTCTTT.